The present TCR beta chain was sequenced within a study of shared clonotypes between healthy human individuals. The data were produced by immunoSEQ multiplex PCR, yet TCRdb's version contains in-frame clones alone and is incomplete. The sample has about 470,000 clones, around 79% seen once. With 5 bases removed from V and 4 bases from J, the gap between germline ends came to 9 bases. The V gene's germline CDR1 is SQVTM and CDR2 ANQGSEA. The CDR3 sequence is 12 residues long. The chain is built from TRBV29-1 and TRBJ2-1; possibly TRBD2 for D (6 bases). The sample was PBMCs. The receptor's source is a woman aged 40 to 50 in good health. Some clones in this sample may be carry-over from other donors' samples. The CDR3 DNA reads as TGCAGCGTTTCTAGCGATTACAATGAGCAGTTCTTC. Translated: CSVSSDYNEQFF.